The entry that follows covers one T cell receptor beta chain sequence. As yet, its antigen is unknown. This sample stems from a study of identical twins. General study findings and limits: The degree of excess twin sharing was weaker in beta out-of-frame sequences.

TCRdb re-called the 5' RACE reads with MiXCR, one entry per CDR3 protein. The table includes fewer than 350,000 distinct CDR3 sequences, less than 9% detected once. These sequences were also reported in another study, on yellow fever vaccine responses in identical twins.

The sample was memory (CD45RO+) T cells sorted from blood. This sequence was found in a young woman in good health.

The CDR3 DNA is TGTGCCACCTCCTCTGGGGCCAACGTCCTGACTTTC. It encodes CATSSGANVLTF. J is TRBJ2-6 and V is TRBV3-1, with D uncertain. The CDR3 extends over 12 amino acids. Germline-derived CDR1 and CDR2 are LGHDT and YNNKEL (reference sequence). V lost 10 bases and J lost 0, with 4 bases in between.